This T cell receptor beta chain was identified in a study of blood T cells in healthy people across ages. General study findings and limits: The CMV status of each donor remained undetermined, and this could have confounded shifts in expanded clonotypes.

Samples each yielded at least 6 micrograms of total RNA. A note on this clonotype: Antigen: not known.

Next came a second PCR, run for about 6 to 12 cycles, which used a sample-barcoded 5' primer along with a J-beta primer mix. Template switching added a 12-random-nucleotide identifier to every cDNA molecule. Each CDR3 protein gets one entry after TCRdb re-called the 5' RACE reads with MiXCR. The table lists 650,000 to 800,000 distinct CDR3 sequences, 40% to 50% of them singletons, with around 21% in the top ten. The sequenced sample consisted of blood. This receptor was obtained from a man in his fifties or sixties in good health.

In DNA, the CDR3 is TGTGCCAGCAGTCCTGGCTCTAGCGGGGGATCCTACGAGCAGTACTTC. Translating gives CASSPGSSGGSYEQYF. The chain couples TRBV12-3 or TRBV12-4 to TRBJ2-7; 10 bases match TRBD2. With 5 bases clipped from V and 1 base from J, the junction kept 8 bases outside the gene matches. The CDR3 length is 16 residues.